The 2 T cell receptor beta chains presented below share a single source sample, sequenced in a study of blood T cells in healthy people across ages. The use of a sample-barcoded 5' primer and a J-beta primer mix characterized a second PCR of 7 to 11 cycles. MiXCR, applied by TCRdb to the 5' RACE reads, yields one record per CDR3 protein. The profile covers about 640,000 distinct CDR3 sequences, with roughly three fifths appearing a single time and around 37% taken by the ten largest. The material sequenced was blood. The origin of the receptors is a man in his sixties in good health.

The chain is built from TRBV5-1 and TRBJ2-1; 8 bases line up with TRBD1. The J segment lost 7 bases and the V segment lost 4 bases, leaving 10 bases of the junction unmatched. The germline V gene has CDR1 SGHRS and CDR2 YFSETQ. The CDR3 is 15 amino acids. The DNA for the CDR3 is TGCGCCAGCAGCGACTCCGCAGGGGGCGGGAATGAGCAGTTCTTC. Its protein is CASSDSAGGGNEQFF.

J is TRBJ2-3 and V is TRBV12-3 or TRBV12-4, with 12 bases identical to TRBD2. V was pared by 2 bases and J by 1 base, with 7 bases of the junction left unmatched. The CDR3 has 18 residues. CDR3: CASSLPLAGGQRTDTQYF. The CDR3 DNA sequence: TGTGCCAGCAGTTTACCACTAGCGGGGGGACAACGCACAGATACGCAGTATTTT.